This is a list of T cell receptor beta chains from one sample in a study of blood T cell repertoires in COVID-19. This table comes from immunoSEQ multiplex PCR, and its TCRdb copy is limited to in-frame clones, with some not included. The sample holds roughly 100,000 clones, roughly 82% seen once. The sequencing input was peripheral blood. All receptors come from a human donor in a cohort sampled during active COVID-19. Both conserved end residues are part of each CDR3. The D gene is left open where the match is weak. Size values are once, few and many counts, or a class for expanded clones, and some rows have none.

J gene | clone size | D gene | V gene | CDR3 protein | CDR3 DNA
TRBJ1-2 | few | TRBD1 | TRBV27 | CASSLGQDRMAGDGYTF | TGTGCCAGCAGTTTGGGACAGGACCGGATGGCCGGAGATGGCTACACCTTC
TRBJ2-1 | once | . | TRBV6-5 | CASSSGIGPYNEQFF | TGTGCCAGCAGTTCCGGAATTGGGCCCTACAATGAGCAGTTCTTC
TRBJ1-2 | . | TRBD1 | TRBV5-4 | CASSAPGTGPYGYTF | TGTGCCAGCAGCGCTCCCGGGACAGGACCCTATGGCTACACCTTC
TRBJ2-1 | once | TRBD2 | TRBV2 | CASSELGRGASNEQFF | TGTGCCAGCAGTGAACTGGGGCGGGGGGCCAGCAATGAGCAGTTCTTC
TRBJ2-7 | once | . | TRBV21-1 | CASSGGDSAYEQYF | TGTGCCAGCAGCGGGGGGGACTCAGCCTACGAGCAGTACTTC
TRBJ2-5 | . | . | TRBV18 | CASSPQRDQETQYF | TGTGCCAGCTCACCGCAGCGGGACCAAGAGACCCAGTACTTC
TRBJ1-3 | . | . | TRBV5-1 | CASSLGSGGPSGNTIYF | TGCGCCAGCAGCTTGGGAAGTGGAGGGCCCTCTGGAAACACCATATATTTT
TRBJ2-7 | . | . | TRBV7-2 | CASSFYYEQYF | TGTGCCAGCAGCTTCTATTACGAGCAGTACTTC
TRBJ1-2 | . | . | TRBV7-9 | CASSLEQGSGYTF | TGTGCCAGCAGCTTAGAACAGGGCAGTGGCTACACCTTC
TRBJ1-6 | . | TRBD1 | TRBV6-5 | CASGKGAPYNSPLHF | TGTGCCAGCGGAAAGGGGGCGCCCTATAATTCACCCCTCCACTTT
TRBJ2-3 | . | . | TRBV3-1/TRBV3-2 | CASSLLTGRTDTQYF | TGTGCCAGCAGCCTTCTCACCGGGAGAACAGATACGCAGTATTTT
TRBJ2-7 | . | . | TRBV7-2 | CASSLGGREQYF | TGTGCCAGCAGCTTGGGGGGGCGCGAGCAGTACTTC
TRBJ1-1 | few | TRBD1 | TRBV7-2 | CASSSQTGGNTEAFF | TGTGCCAGCAGTTCGCAGACAGGGGGGAACACTGAAGCTTTCTTT
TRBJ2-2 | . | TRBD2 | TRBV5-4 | CASSSGTSGGTPGELFF | TGTGCCAGCAGTTCCGGGACTAGCGGGGGGACCCCCGGGGAGCTGTTTTTT
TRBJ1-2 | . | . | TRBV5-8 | CASSLSFGQGDGYTF | TGTGCCAGCAGCTTGTCTTTTGGGCAGGGCGATGGCTACACCTTC
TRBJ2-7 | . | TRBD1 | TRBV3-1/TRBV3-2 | CASSQALTGSRAYEQYF | TGTGCCAGCAGCCAAGCCCTGACAGGGAGCAGGGCCTACGAGCAGTACTTC
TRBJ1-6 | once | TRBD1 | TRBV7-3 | CASSSTAGTVTYNSPLHF | TGTGCCAGCAGCTCGACGGCCGGGACAGTGACGTATAATTCACCCCTCCACTTT
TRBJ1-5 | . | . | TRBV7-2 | CASSFLLGNQPQHF | TGTGCCAGCAGCTTTCTCCTAGGCAATCAGCCCCAGCATTTT
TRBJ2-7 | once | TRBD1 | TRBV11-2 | CASSLVSGQGIYEQYF | TGTGCCAGCAGCTTAGTAAGCGGACAGGGTATCTACGAGCAGTACTTC
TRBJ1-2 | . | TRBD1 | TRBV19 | CASSPLAGGRVNYGYTF | TGTGCCAGTAGTCCCCTTGCAGGGGGCCGGGTTAACTATGGCTACACCTTC
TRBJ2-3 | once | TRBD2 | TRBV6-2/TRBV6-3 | CASSYKRGGSPDTQYF | TGTGCCAGCAGTTACAAACGGGGGGGGAGCCCAGATACGCAGTATTTT
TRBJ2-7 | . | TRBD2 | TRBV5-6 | CASSPASGGSLSYEQYF | TGTGCCAGCAGCCCGGCTAGCGGGGGCTCCCTTTCCTACGAGCAGTACTTC
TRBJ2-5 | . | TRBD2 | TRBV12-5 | CASGPVAGETQYF | TGTGCTAGTGGTCCTGTAGCGGGAGAGACCCAGTACTTC
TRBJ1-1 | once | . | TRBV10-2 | CASSRGNTEAFF | TGCGCCAGCAGCAGGGGGAACACTGAAGCTTTCTTT
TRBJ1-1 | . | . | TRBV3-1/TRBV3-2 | CASSQEGGVDTEAFF | TGTGCCAGCAGCCAAGAGGGGGGAGTCGACACTGAAGCTTTCTTT
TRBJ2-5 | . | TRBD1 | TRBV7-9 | CASSSTGGEETQYF | TGTGCCAGCAGCTCGACAGGGGGTGAAGAGACCCAGTACTTC
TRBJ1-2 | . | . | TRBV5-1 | CASSLRGYALTNYGYTF | TGCGCCAGCAGCTTACGGGGGTATGCCCTAACCAACTATGGCTACACCTTC